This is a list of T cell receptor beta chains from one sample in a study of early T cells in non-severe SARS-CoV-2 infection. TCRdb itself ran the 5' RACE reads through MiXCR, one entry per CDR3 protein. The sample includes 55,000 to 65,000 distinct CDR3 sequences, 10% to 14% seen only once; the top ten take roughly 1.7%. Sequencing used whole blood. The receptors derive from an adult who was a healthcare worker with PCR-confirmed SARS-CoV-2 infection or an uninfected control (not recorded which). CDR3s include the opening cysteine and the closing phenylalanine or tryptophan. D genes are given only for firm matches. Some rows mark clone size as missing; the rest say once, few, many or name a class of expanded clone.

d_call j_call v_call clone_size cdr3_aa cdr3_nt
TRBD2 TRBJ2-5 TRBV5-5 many CASSLVQRGETQYF TGTGCCAGCAGCTTGGTCCAGCGGGGAGAGACCCAGTACTTC
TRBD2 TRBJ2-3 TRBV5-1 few CASSLPVLGGADTQYF TGCGCCAGCAGCTTGCCGGTACTCGGGGGGGCGGATACGCAGTATTTT
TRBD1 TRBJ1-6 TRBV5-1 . CASSRTGPYNSPLHF TGCGCCAGCAGCCGGACAGGGCCTTATAATTCACCCCTCCACTTT
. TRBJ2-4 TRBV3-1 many CASSHQNSLLAKNIQYF TGTGCCAGCAGCCACCAAAACTCCCTCTTAGCCAAAAACATTCAGTACTTC
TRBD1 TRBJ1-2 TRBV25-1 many CASSTGAGEGYTF TGTGCCAGCAGTACAGGGGCTGGAGAAGGCTACACCTTC
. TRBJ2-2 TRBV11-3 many CASSSDSNTGELFF TGTGCCAGCAGCTCGGACAGTAACACCGGGGAGCTGTTTTTT
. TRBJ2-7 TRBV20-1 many CSARDIGGYEQYF TGCAGTGCTAGAGATATAGGGGGTTACGAGCAGTACTTC
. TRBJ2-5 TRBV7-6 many CASSLGGRAGETQYF TGTGCCAGCAGCTTAGGGGGGCGGGCAGGAGAGACCCAGTACTTC
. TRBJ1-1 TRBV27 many CASSLTAYTEAFF TGTGCCAGCAGTTTGACTGCATACACTGAAGCTTTCTTT
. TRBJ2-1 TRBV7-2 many CASSSRNSYNEQFF TGTGCCAGCAGCTCCCGGAACTCCTACAATGAGCAGTTCTTC
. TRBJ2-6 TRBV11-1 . CASAGGSSTVLSSGANVLTF TGTGCCAGCGCCGGCGGGTCCTCGACAGTCCTGTCCTCTGGGGCCAACGTCCTGACTTTC
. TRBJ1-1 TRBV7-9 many CASSPLGGNTEAFF TGTGCCAGCAGCCCACTTGGGGGAAACACTGAAGCTTTCTTT
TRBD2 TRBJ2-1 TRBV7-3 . CASSFGLAGNNEQFF TGTGCCAGCAGTTTTGGACTAGCGGGGAACAATGAGCAGTTCTTC